This T cell receptor (beta chain) was sequenced in a study of T cells in Graves' hyperthyroidism and ophthalmopathy. Study observations and caveats: Ophthalmopathy and stable hyperthyroidism were told apart by a 13 V-J model. Most thyroid-expanded clonotypes above 0.001 were also found in blood.

TCR beta CDR3 sequences were amplified from RNA transcripts. First-round RT-PCR with HTBI primers amplified the TCR CDR3 region. TCRdb itself ran the multiplex PCR reads through MiXCR, one entry per CDR3 protein. The repertoire holds 540,000 or so distinct CDR3 sequences, with around 46% as singletons. Concerning this clonotype itself: Antigen: not known.

Any patient presenting with uncontrolled infection, other autoimmune disease, pregnancy or lactation was left out. V was trimmed by 5 bases and J by 14 bases, leaving 13 bases between them. The CDR3 runs to 11 residues. CDR1 and CDR2 (germline): SGHAT, FQDESV (reference sequence). V gene TRBV11-1 combines with J gene TRBJ1-5; D not certain. The material sequenced was peripheral blood or thyroid tissue (not recorded which). The source of this sequence is an adult woman with Graves' disease, either hyperthyroidism or ophthalmopathy (not recorded which). The CDR3 reads CASSRTSHEHF. CDR3 bases: TGTGCCAGCAGCAGGACTAGCCACGAGCATTTT.